The 21 T cell receptor beta chains reported below all come from one sample, sequenced in a study of blood T cells in healthy people across ages. Through a sample-barcoded 5' primer and a J-beta primer mix, a second PCR was run for roughly 6 to 12 cycles. TCRdb reanalysed the 5' RACE reads using MiXCR and keeps one entry per CDR3 protein. The sample shows about 810,000 distinct CDR3 sequences, about 37% of them seen only once. The sequenced sample was blood. The receptors come from a man aged 18 to 30 in good health.

In its sample, this clonotype was seen many times. The V call is TRBV12-3 or TRBV12-4, the J call TRBJ1-1; D is ambiguous. With 1 base removed from V and 5 bases from J, the gap between germline ends came to 5 bases. The CDR3 spans 12 residues. The CDR3 nucleotides read TGTGCCAGCAGTTTAGGTCGGACTGAAGCTTTCTTT. Translating it yields CASSLGRTEAFF.

The chain combines TRBV12-3 or TRBV12-4 with TRBJ1-1; D ambiguous. Trimming cost V 1 base and J 6 bases, with 6 bases left between them. The CDR3 runs to 12 residues. CDR3 DNA sequence: TGTGCCAGCAGTTTAGAGCTTCCTGAAGCTTTCTTT. Translating gives CASSLELPEAFF.

In its sample, this clonotype was seen a few times. This rearrangement joins TRBV9 to TRBJ2-3, with D tentatively TRBD1 (6 bases). In germline, CDR1 is SGDLS, CDR2 YYNGEE. The V end was cut by 0 bases, the J end by 3 bases, with 14 bases between. The CDR3 consists of 16 residues. CDR3 sequence reads: CASSVVSRGQTDTQYF. The CDR3 DNA sequence: TGTGCCAGCAGCGTAGTATCTCGTGGACAGACAGATACGCAGTATTTT.

Note on this clonotype: Because the CDR3's place on the DNA is in doubt, the DNA is left out and the CDR3 is given as listed by TCRdb. V is TRBV12-3 or TRBV12-4 and J is TRBJ1-2; the table's D gene call, TRBD1, was not cross checked with the DNA. The CDR3 is 20 residues long, ends included. The CDR3 region is CASSGPPITGELFFGEGYTF.

The genes are TRBV20-1 and TRBJ2-1, with TRBD2 matching over 13 bases. The germline V gene has CDR1 DFQATT and CDR2 SNEGSKA (reference sequence). This CDR3 is built from 16 residues. Germline trimming cut 2 bases from V and 6 bases from J; bases unmatched to any gene: 7. CDR3 region: CSARPRTSGSINEQFF. DNA of the CDR3: TGCAGTGCTAGACCTCGGACTAGCGGGAGTATCAATGAGCAGTTCTTC.

For the CDR3, the DNA is TGTGCCACCGCGAGGCCGTACCAAGAGACCCAGTACTTC. Protein: CATARPYQETQYF. This chain connects TRBV10-3 to TRBJ2-5, with D unresolved. Per germline, CDR1 ENHRY and CDR2 SYGVKD. The CDR3 has 13 amino acids. The V and J ends lost 10 bases and 0 bases respectively, with 12 bases between them.

V is TRBV3-1 and J is TRBJ1-1, with D maybe TRBD1 (5 bases). The length of the CDR3 is 14 residues. Trimming removed 1 base from V and 2 bases from J, with 8 bases in between. Germline assignment: CDR1 LGHDT and CDR2 YNNKEL (reference sequence). DNA for the CDR3: TGTGCCAGCAGCCAAGTACAGGCCAACACTGAAGCTTTCTTT. Translating it yields CASSQVQANTEAFF. Variable domain in full (rest from reference TRBV3-1 and TRBJ1-1): DTAVSQTPKYLVTQMGNDKSIKCEQNLGHDTMYWYKQDSKKFLKIMFSYNNKELIINETVPNRFSPKSPDKAHLNLHINSLELGDSAVYFCASSQVQANTEAFFGQGTRLTVV.

This clonotype has just a few counts. This chain uses TRBV20-1 with TRBJ2-3; D is unclear. Trimming removed 3 bases from V and 2 bases from J, with 6 bases in between. The CDR3 covers 12 residues. Germline values: CDR1 DFQATT, CDR2 SNEGSKA (reference sequence). In DNA, the CDR3 is TGCAGTGCTAGCCAGAACACAGATACGCAGTATTTT. This gives the protein CSASQNTDTQYF.

The chain employs TRBV15 and TRBJ1-1; the match to TRBD1 covers 7 bases. Germline trimming cut 6 bases from V and 4 bases from J; bases unmatched to any gene: 5. The CDR3 has 13 residues. Germline V gene data show CDR1 as LNHNV and CDR2 as YYDKDF (reference sequence). Written as DNA, the CDR3 is TGTGCCACCAGGATGGGACAGCTCACTGAAGCTTTCTTT. Translating it yields CATRMGQLTEAFF.

This clonotype was observed a handful of times. The chain carries TRBV3-1 and TRBJ2-1; 10 positions agree with TRBD1. From germline, CDR1 is LGHDT and CDR2 YNNKEL (reference sequence). The V and J ends lost 2 bases and 8 bases, in that order; junction bases with no gene match: 6. The CDR3 sequence is 15 residues long. The CDR3 bases are TGTGCCAGCAGCCAAACCGGGACAGGGGTTCATGAGCAGTTCTTC. It yields the protein CASSQTGTGVHEQFF.

At least ten counts were recorded for this clonotype. The V call is TRBV15, the J call TRBJ1-2, with D hard to call. The CDR3 covers 12 residues. CDR1 is LNHNV, CDR2 YYDKDF, per germline (reference sequence). Deletions cut 0 bases from V and 8 bases from J, with 7 bases between. CDR3 coding DNA: TGTGCCACCAGCAGAGATCGGTCGGGCTACACCTTC. This sequence encodes CATSRDRSGYTF.

The chain uses TRBV12-3 or TRBV12-4 and TRBJ2-7; TRBD1 aligns across 7 bases. CDR3 size: 15 residues. Trimming at V came to 4 bases and at J to 7 bases, leaving 13 bases not matched to a gene. For the CDR3, the DNA is TGTGCCAGCAGTTCAGGGACAGAGGACTTCAATGAGCAGTACTTC. Amino acid sequence: CASSSGTEDFNEQYF.

V is TRBV20-1 and J is TRBJ2-3; D is unresolved. Trimming removed 6 bases from V and 2 bases from J, with 15 bases in between. Germline CDR1 DFQATT, CDR2 SNEGSKA (reference sequence). This CDR3 has 14 residues. In DNA form, the CDR3 reads TGCAGTGCAGCCCCCTCAACCAACACAGATACGCAGTATTTT. This codes for CSAAPSTNTDTQYF.

The chain employs TRBV7-9 and TRBJ2-3, with D perhaps matching TRBD1 or TRBD2 (5 bases each). CDR1 is SEHNR, CDR2 FQNEAQ, per germline (reference sequence). Trimming pared 5 bases from V and 3 bases from J, leaving 15 bases between. The CDR3 sequence is 15 residues long. CDR3 amino acids: CASSPRGTQTDTQYF. The CDR3 DNA follows: TGTGCCAGCAGCCCACGGGGCACTCAGACAGATACGCAGTATTTT.

This clonotype has more than one count but fewer than ten. The rearrangement joins TRBV29-1 to TRBJ2-5; 7 bases are a match to TRBD1. After removal of 6 bases from V and 0 bases from J, the junction contained 10 bases not matched to a gene. The germline V gene encodes CDR1 SQVTM and CDR2 ANQGSEA. CDR3 length equals 15 residues. The CDR3 reads CSVKPGQMYQETQYF. The CDR3 DNA follows: TGCAGCGTAAAGCCGGGACAGATGTACCAAGAGACCCAGTACTTC. The variable domain in full, completed from reference TRBV29-1 and TRBJ2-5, reads SAVISQKPSRDICQRGTSLTIQCQVDSQVTMMFWYRQQPGQSLTLIATANQGSEATYESGFVIDKFPISRPNLTFSTLTVSNMSPEDSSIYLCSVKPGQMYQETQYFGPGTRLLVL.

This clonotype has more than one count but fewer than ten. The chain employs TRBV5-1 and TRBJ2-2; D gene uncertain. Germline values: CDR1 SGHRS, CDR2 YFSETQ. This CDR3 spans 15 amino acids. Trimming stripped 4 bases from V and 3 bases from J, with 13 bases between. This CDR3 reads CASSLDQTYTGELFF. CDR3 nucleotide sequence: TGCGCCAGCAGCCTGGACCAGACTTACACCGGGGAGCTGTTTTTT.

This clonotype has at least ten counts. The chain joins TRBV12-3 or TRBV12-4 to TRBJ1-6, with D perhaps matching TRBD1 (5 bases). The ends were cut back, 5 bases at V and 5 bases at J, with 13 bases in the middle. The CDR3 runs 15 residues. The CDR3 loop is CASSLRDRHNSPLHF. CDR3 DNA sequence: TGTGCCAGCAGTCTCCGGGACCGCCATAATTCACCCCTCCACTTT.

There are a few counts of this clonotype. The chain combines TRBV11-2 with TRBJ2-2; a weak D match, TRBD1 (5 bases). The V end was cut by 4 bases, the J end by 2 bases, with 11 bases between. Germline V gene lookup returns CDR1 SGHAT and CDR2 FQNNGV. This CDR3 comprises 15 residues. CDR3 region: CASSSRTPNTGELFF. As DNA, the CDR3 is TGTGCCAGCAGCTCTCGGACACCCAACACCGGGGAGCTGTTTTTT.

This clonotype was picked up a small number of times. The chain uses TRBV7-2 and TRBJ1-5; a possible D gene is TRBD1 (5 bases). CDR1 is SGHTA and CDR2 is FQGNSA in the germline V gene. V lost 0 bases to trimming and J lost 7 bases, with 7 bases between them. The CDR3 sequence is 13 residues long. In DNA, the CDR3 is TGTGCCAGCAGCTTAGCTCGGACACAGCCCCAGCATTTT. The encoded protein is CASSLARTQPQHF.

This clonotype appeared many times. The genes are TRBV5-1 and TRBJ2-1; D perhaps matches TRBD1 (5 bases). The germline V gene has CDR1 SGHRS and CDR2 YFSETQ. CDR3 size: 14 residues. Trimming removed 4 bases at V and 4 bases at J, with 12 bases between. Written as DNA, the CDR3 is TGCGCCAGCAGCGACAGAAAGGGGTACAATGAGCAGTTCTTC. It encodes CASSDRKGYNEQFF.

This CDR3 reads CASSPGLAGITGELFF. The CDR3 nucleotides read TGTGCCAGCAGTCCGGGACTAGCGGGAATCACCGGGGAGCTGTTTTTT. The chain links TRBV12-3 or TRBV12-4 to TRBJ2-2; 13 bases align to TRBD2. Trimming at V came to 5 bases and at J to 4 bases, leaving 4 bases not matched to a gene. This CDR3 is built from 16 residues.